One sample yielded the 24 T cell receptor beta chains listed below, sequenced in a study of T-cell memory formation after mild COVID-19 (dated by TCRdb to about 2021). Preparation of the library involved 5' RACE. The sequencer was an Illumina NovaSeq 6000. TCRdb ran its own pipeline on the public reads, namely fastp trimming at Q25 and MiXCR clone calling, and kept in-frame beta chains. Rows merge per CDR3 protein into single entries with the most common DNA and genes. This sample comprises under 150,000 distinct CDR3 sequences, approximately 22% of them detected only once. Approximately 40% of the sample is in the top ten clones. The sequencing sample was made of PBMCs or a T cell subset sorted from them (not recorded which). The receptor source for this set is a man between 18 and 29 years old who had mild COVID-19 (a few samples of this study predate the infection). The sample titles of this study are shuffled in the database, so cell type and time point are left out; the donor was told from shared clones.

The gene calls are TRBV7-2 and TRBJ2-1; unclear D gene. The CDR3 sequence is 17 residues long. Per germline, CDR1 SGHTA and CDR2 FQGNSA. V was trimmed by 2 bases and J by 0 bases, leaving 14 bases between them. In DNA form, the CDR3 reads TGTGCCAGCAGCTTAACCCCAACCAGGAGCTCCTACAATGAGCAGTTCTTC. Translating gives CASSLTPTRSSYNEQFF.

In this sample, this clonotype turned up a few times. CDR3 region: CASSFSGNIQYF. CDR3 nucleotides: TGCGCCAGCAGCTTCAGCGGGAACATTCAGTACTTC. V and J are TRBV5-1 and TRBJ2-4; D might be TRBD2 (6 bases). Trimming took 2 bases from V and 7 from J, leaving 7 bases between them. CDR3 length: 12 residues. Germline V lookup: CDR1 SGHRS, CDR2 YFSETQ.

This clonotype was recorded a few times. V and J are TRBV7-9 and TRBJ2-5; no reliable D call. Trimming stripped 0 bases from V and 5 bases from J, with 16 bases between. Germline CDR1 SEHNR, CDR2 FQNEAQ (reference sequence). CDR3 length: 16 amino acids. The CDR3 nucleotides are TGTGCCAGCAGCTTAGCGCGTCAGGCGTTTCGGGAGACCCAGTACTTC. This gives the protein CASSLARQAFRETQYF. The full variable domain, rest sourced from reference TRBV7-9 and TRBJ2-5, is DTGVSQNPRHKITKRGQNVTFRCDPISEHNRLYWYRQTLGQGPEFLTYFQNEAQLEKSRLLSDRFSAERPKGSFSTLEIQRTEQGDSAMYLCASSLARQAFRETQYFGPGTRLLVL.

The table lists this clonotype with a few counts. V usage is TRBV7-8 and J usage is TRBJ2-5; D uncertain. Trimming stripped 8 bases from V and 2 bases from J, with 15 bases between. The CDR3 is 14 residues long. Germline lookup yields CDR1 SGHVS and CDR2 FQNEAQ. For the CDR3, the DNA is TGTGCCAGCGATCCCGGTGGCACACAAGAGACCCAGTACTTC. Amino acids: CASDPGGTQETQYF.

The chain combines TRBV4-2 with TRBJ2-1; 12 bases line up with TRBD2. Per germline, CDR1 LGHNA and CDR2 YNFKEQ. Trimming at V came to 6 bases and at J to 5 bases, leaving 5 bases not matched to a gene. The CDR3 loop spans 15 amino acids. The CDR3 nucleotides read TGTGCCAGCAGGGACCTAGCGGGGGGGAACAATGAGCAGTTCTTC. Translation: CASRDLAGGNNEQFF.

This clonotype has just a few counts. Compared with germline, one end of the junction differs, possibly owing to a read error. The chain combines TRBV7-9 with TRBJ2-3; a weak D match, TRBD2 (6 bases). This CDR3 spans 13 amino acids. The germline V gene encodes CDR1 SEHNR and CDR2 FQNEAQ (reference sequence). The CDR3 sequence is CASSLFGGPGSNF. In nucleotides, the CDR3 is TGTGCCAGCAGCTTATTCGGGGGACCGGGCTCGAATTTT.

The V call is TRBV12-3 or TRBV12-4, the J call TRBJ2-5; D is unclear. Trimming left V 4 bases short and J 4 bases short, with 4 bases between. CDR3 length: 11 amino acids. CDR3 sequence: CASSSRETQYF. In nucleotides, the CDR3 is TGTGCCAGCAGTTCCAGAGAGACCCAGTACTTC.

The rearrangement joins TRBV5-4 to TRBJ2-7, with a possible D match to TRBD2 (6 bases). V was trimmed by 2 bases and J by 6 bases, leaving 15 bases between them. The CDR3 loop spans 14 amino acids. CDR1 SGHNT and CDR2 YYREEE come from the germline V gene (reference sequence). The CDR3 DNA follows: TGTGCCAGCAGCTTTTCTGGTTTGGGGGGCGAGCAGTACGTC. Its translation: CASSFSGLGGEQYV.

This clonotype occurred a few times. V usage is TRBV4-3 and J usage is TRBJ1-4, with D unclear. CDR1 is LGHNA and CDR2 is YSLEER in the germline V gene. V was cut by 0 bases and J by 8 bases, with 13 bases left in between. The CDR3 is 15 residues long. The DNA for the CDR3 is TGCGCCAGCAGCCAAGAACCCAACCAGCAGGAAAAACTGTTTTTT. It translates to CASSQEPNQQEKLFF.

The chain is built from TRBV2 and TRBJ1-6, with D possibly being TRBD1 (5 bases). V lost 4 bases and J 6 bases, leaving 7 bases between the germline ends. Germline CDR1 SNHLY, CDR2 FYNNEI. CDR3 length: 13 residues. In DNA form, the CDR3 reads TGTGCCAGCAGTGGGGGCGTTAATTCACCCCTCCACTTT. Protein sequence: CASSGGVNSPLHF.

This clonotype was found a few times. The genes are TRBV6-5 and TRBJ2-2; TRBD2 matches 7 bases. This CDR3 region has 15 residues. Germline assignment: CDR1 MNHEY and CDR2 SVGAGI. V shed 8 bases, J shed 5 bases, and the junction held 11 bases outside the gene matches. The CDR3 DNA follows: TGTGCCAGCTCCGATGGGGGGGAAAGAACCGGGGAGCTGTTTTTT. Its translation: CASSDGGERTGELFF.

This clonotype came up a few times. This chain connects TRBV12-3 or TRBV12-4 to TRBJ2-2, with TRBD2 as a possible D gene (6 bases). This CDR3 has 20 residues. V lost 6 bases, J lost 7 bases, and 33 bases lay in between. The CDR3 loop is CASSHLILDPGFVGSGELFF. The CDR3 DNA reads TGTGCCAGCAGCCATCTGATACTAGACCCCGGGTTCGTCGGGAGCGGGGAGCTGTTTTTT.

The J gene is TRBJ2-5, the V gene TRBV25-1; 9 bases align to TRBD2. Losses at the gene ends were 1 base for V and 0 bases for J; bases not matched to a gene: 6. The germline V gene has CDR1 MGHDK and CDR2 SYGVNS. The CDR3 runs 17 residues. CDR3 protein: CASSELSSGDYQETQYF. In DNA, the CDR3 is TGTGCCAGCAGTGAATTGTCTAGCGGGGATTACCAAGAGACCCAGTACTTC.

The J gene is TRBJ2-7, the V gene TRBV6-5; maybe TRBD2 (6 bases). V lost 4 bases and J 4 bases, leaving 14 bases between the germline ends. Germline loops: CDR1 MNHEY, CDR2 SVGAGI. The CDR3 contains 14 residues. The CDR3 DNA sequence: TGTGCCAGCAGTTTTGCGGGGTACGGTTACGAGCAGTACTTC. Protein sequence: CASSFAGYGYEQYF.

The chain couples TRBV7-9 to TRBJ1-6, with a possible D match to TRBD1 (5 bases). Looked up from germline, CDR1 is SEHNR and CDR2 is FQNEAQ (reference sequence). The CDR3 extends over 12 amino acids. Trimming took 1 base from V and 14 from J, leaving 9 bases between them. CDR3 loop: CASSLDGAALHF. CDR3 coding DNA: TGTGCCAGCAGCTTAGACGGGGCGGCCCTCCACTTT.

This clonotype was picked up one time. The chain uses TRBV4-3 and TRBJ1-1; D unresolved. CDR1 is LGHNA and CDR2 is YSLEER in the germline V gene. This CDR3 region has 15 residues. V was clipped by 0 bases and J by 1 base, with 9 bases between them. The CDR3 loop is CASSQDSGPNTEAFF. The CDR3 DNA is TGCGCCAGCAGCCAAGATTCCGGGCCGAACACTGAAGCTTTCTTT.

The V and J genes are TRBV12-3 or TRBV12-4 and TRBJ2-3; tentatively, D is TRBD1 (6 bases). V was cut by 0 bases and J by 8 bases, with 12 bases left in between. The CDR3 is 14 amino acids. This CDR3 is CASSLADSWFTQYF. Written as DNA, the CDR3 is TGTGCCAGCAGTTTAGCGGACAGTTGGTTTACGCAGTATTTT.

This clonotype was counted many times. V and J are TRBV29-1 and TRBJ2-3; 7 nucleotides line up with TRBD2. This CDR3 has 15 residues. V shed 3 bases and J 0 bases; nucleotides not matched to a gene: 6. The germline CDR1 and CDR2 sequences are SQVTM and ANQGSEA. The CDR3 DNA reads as TGCAGCGTTGAGGCGGGGAGGGGTAGCACAGATACGCAGTATTTT. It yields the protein CSVEAGRGSTDTQYF.

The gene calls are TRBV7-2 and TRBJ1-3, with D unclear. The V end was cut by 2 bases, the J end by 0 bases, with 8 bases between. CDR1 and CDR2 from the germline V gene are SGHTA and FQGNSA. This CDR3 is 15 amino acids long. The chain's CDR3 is CASSLWPSSGNTIYF. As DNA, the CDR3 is TGTGCCAGCAGCTTATGGCCGTCCTCTGGAAACACCATATATTTT.

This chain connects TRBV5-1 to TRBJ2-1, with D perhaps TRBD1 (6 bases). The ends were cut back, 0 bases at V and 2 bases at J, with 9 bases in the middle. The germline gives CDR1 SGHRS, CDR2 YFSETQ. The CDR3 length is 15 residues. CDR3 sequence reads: CASSLDQGTYNEQFF. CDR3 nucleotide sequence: TGCGCCAGCAGCTTGGACCAGGGGACCTACAATGAGCAGTTCTTC.

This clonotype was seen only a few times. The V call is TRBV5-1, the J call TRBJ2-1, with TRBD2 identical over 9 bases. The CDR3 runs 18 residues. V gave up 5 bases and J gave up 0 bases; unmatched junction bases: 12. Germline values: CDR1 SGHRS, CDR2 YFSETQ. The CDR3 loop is CASRPPVSGGSSYNEQFF. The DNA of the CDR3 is TGCGCCAGCAGGCCCCCCGTTAGCGGGGGAAGCTCCTACAATGAGCAGTTCTTC.

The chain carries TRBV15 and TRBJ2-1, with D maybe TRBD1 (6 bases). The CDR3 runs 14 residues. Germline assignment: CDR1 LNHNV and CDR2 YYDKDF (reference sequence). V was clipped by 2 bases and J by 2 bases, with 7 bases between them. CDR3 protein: CATSRQGTYNEQFF. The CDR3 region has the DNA TGTGCCACCAGCAGACAGGGGACCTACAATGAGCAGTTCTTC.

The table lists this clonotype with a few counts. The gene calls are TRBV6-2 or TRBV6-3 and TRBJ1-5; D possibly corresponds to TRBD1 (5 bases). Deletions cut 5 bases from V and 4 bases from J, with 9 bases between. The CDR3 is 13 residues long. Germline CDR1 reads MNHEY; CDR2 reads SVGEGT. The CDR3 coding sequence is TGTGCCAGCAGTACGGGGGAGAATCAGCCCCAGCATTTT. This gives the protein CASSTGENQPQHF.

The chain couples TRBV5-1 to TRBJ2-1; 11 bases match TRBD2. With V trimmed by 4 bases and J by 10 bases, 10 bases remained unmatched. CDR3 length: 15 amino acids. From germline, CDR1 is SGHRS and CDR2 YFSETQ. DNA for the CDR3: TGCGCCAGCAGCCGAACTAGCGGGGGCGTCTTGGAGCAGTTCTTC. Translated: CASSRTSGGVLEQFF.